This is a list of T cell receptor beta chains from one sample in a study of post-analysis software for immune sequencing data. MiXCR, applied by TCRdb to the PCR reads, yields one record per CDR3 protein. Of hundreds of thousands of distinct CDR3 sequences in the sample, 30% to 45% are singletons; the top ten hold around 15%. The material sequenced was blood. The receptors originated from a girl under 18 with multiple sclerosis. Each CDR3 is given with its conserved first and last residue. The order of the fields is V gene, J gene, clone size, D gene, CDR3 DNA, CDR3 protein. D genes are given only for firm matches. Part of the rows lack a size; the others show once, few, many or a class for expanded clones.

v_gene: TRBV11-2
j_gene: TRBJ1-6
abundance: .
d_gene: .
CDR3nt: TGTGCCAGCAGCTTAGATCTGGACACCTCACCCCTCCACTTT
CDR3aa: CASSLDLDTSPLHF

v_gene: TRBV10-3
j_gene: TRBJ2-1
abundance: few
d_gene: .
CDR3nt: TGTGCCATCAGTGATTTAGGGGGGGGCAATGAGCAGTTCTTC
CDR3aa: CAISDLGGGNEQFF

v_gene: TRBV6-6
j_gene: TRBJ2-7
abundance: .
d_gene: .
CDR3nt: TGTGCCAGCAGTTACGGCGGCCATCCAGGGCACGGCGAGCAGTACTTC
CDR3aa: CASSYGGHPGHGEQYF

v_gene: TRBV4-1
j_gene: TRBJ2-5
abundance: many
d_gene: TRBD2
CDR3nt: TGCGCCAGCAGCCAAGATCCCGGACTAGCGGGGGGACAAGAGACCCAGTACTTC
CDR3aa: CASSQDPGLAGGQETQYF

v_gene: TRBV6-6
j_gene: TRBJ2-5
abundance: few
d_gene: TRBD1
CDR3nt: TGTGCCAGCAGTTACCTAACAGGACAGGCAGAGACCCAGTACTTC
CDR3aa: CASSYLTGQAETQYF

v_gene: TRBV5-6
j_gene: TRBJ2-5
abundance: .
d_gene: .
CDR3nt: TGTACCAGCAGCTTGGGTAGGGAGACCCAGTACTTC
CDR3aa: CTSSLGRETQYF

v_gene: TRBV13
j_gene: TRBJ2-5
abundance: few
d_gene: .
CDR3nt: TGTGCCAGCAGCCCCCAAGACAGCCAAGAGACCCAGTACTTC
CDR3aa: CASSPQDSQETQYF

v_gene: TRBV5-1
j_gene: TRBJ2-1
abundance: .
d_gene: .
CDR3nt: TGCGCCAGCACGCTGGGCCCCCGGGACCCCACCTACAATGAGCAGTTCTTC
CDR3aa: CASTLGPRDPTYNEQFF

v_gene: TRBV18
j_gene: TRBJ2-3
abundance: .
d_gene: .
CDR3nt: TGTGCCAGCTCACCAAAGAGCAGGACGGACGATTTAGATACGCAGTATTTT
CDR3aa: CASSPKSRTDDLDTQYF

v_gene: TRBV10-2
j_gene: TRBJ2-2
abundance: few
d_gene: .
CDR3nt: TGCGCCAGCAGTGAGGTTGGGGTAGGGCTGTTTTTT
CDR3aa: CASSEVGVGLFF

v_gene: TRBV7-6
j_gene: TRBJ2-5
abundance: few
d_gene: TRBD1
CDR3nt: TGTGCCAGCAGCCGGACAGGGGACTTCCAAGAGACCCAGTACTTC
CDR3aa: CASSRTGDFQETQYF

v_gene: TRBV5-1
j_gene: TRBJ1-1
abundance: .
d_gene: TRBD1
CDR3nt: TGCGCCAGCAGTTCGGGACAGATCAAATCAGGCACTGAAGCTTTCTTT
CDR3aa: CASSSGQIKSGTEAFF

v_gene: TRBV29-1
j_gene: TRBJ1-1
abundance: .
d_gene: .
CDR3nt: TGCAGCGTCGGGAAGGCCCCGAACACTGAAGCTTTCTTT
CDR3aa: CSVGKAPNTEAFF

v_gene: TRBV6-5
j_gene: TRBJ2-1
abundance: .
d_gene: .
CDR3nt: TGTGCCAGCATGGGTACCGCCTACAATGAGCAGTTCTTC
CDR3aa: CASMGTAYNEQFF

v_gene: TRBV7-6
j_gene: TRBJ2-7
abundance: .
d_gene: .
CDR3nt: TGTGCCAGCAGCCCCCAGGGAGGCCCCTACGAGCAGTACTTC
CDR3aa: CASSPQGGPYEQYF

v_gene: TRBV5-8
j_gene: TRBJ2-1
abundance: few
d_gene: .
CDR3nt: TGTGCCAGCACCCACCTGTTGGGTGAGCAGTTCTTC
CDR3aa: CASTHLLGEQFF

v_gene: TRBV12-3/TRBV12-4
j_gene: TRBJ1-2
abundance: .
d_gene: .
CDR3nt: TGTGCCAGCAGTCCTGACAGTTTCCATGGCTACACCTTC
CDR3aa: CASSPDSFHGYTF

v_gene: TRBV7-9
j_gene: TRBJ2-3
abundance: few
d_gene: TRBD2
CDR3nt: TGTGCCAGCAGACTGCTAGCGGGGGACGCAGATACGCAGTATTTT
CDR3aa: CASRLLAGDADTQYF

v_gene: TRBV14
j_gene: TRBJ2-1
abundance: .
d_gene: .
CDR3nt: TGTGCCAGCAGCCCAGGATCGGGACACAAAAACAATGAGCAGTTCTTC
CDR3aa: CASSPGSGHKNNEQFF

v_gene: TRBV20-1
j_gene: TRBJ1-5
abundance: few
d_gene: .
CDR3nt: TGCAGTGCTAATCAGGGTTATAGCAATCAGCCCCAGCATTTT
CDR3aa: CSANQGYSNQPQHF

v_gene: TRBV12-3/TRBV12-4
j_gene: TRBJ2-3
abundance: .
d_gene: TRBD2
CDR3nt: TGTGCCAGCAGTTCCCGGACTAGCAGAGATACGCAGTATTTT
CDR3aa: CASSSRTSRDTQYF

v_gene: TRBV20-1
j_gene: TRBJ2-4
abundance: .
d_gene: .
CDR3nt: TGCAGTGCTAGCCCCCCGACACAAGCCAAAAACATTCAGTACTTC
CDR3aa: CSASPPTQAKNIQYF

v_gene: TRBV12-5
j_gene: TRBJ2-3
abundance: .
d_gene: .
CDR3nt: TGTGCTAGTGGTTACGACGGCACAGATACGCAGTATTTT
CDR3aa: CASGYDGTDTQYF

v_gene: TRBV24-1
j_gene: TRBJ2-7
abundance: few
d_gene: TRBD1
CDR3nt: TGTGCCACCGACAGGGCCTACGAGCAGTACTTC
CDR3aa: CATDRAYEQYF

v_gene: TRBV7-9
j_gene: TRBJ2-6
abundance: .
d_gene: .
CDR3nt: TGTGCCAGCAGCTTACAGGTTAGCTCTGGGGCCAACGTCCTGACTTTC
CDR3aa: CASSLQVSSGANVLTF

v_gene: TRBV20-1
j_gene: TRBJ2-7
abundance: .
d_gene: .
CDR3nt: TGCAGTGCTAGAGCGGAGAACTACGAGCAGTACTTC
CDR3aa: CSARAENYEQYF

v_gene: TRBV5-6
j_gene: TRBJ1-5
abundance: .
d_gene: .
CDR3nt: TGTGCCAGCAGTCTAGGGGGGGCGCGGGGCAATCAGCCCCAGCATTTT
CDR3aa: CASSLGGARGNQPQHF

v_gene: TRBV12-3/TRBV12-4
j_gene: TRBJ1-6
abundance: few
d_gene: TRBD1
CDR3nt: TGTGCCAGCAGTTTAAAGGGGGCAGGGAAATCACCCCTCCACTTT
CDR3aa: CASSLKGAGKSPLHF

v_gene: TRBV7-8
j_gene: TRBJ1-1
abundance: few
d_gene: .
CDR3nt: TGTGCCAGCAGCTTAGAATTGCAGGGGACCATGAACACTGAAGCTTTCTTT
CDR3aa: CASSLELQGTMNTEAFF

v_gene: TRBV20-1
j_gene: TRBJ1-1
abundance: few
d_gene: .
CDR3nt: TGCAGTGCCTACCGGCCGGGGACCACTGAAGCTTTCTTT
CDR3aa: CSAYRPGTTEAFF